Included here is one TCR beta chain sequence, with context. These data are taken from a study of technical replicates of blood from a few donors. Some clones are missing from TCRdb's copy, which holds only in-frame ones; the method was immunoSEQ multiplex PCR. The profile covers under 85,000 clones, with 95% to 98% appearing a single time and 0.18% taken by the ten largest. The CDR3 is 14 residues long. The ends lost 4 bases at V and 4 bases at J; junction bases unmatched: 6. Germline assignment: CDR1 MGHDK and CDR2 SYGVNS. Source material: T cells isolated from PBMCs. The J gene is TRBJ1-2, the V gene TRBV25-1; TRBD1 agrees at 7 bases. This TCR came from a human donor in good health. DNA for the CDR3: TGTGCCAGCAGTGTCCAGGGGGGAGGCTATGGCTACACCTTC. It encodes CASSVQGGGYGYTF.